Each of the 3 T cell receptor beta chains below was sequenced from the same sample in a study of blood T cell repertoires in COVID-19. The method was immunoSEQ multiplex PCR; TCRdb's version includes in-frame clones alone and lacks a portion of them. The data contain around 64,000 clones, around four fifths of them singletons. Material for sequencing was peripheral blood. Source of these receptors: a human donor in a cohort sampled during active COVID-19.

This chain joins TRBV19 and TRBJ1-6, with 7 nucleotides matching TRBD1. CDR1 and CDR2 from the germline V gene are LNHDA and SQIVND (reference sequence). J lost 10 bases, V lost 11 bases, and 5 bases had no gene match. The CDR3 length is 11 residues. The CDR3 region is CAGLQGSPLHF. For the CDR3, the DNA is TGTGCCGGACTACAGGGGTCACCCCTCCACTTT.

The genes are TRBV10-3 and TRBJ2-5, with 10 nucleotides matching TRBD1. J was trimmed by 2 bases and V by 4 bases; bases with no gene match: 4. The CDR3 is made up of 15 amino acids. Germline V lookup: CDR1 ENHRY, CDR2 SYGVKD. The CDR3 DNA follows: TGTGCCATCAGTGCGGGACAGGGGCCTCAAGAGACCCAGTACTTC. Protein product: CAISAGQGPQETQYF.

The rearrangement links TRBV5-1 to TRBJ1-3; 8 nucleotides match TRBD1. The V gene's germline CDR1 is SGHRS and CDR2 YFSETQ. After removal of 3 bases from V and 3 bases from J, the junction contained 5 bases not matched to a gene. This CDR3 spans 15 amino acids. CDR3 DNA sequence: TGCGCCAGCAGCTCCCCGACAGGGGATGGAAACACCATATATTTT. It encodes CASSSPTGDGNTIYF.